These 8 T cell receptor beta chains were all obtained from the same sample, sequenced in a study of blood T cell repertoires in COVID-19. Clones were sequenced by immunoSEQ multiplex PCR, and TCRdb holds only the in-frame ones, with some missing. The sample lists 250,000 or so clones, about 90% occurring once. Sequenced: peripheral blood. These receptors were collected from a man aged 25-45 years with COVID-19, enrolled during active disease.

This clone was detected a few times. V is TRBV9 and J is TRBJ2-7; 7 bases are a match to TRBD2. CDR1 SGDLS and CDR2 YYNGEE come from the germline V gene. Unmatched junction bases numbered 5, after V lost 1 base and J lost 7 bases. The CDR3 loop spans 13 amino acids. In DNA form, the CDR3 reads TGTGCCAGCAGCGTAACCGGGGGGAGGGAGCAGTACTTC. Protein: CASSVTGGREQYF.

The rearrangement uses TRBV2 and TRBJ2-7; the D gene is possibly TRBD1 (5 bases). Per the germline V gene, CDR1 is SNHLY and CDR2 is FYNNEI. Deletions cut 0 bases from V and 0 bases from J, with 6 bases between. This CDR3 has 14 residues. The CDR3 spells CASSEAGRSYEQYF. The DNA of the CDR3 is TGTGCCAGCAGTGAAGCGGGGCGCTCCTACGAGCAGTACTTC.

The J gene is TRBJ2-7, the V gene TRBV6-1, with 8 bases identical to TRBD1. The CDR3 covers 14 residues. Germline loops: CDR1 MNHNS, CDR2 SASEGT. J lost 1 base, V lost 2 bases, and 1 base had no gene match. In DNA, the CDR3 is TGTGCCAGCAGTGAACAGGGGGCTTCCTACGAGCAGTACTTC. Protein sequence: CASSEQGASYEQYF.

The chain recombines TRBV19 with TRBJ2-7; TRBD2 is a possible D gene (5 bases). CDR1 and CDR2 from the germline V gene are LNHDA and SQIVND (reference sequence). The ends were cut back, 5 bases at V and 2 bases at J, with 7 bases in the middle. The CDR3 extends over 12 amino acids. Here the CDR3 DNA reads TGTGCCAGTAGTGGAGGTCCCTACGAGCAGTACTTC. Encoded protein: CASSGGPYEQYF.

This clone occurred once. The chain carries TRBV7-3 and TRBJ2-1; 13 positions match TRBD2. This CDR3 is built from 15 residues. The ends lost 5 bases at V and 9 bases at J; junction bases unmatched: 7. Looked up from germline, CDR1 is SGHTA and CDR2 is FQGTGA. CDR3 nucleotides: TGTGCCAGCAGCCTGGGACTAGCGGGGTTAAGTGAGCAGTTCTTC. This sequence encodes CASSLGLAGLSEQFF.

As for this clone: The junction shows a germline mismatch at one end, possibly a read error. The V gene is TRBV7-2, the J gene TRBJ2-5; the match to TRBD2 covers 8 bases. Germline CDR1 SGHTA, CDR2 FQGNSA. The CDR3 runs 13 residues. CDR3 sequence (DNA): TGTGCCAGCAGCTCCGGCAGGGGACTAGGAGCCCACTTC. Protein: CASSSGRGLGAHF.

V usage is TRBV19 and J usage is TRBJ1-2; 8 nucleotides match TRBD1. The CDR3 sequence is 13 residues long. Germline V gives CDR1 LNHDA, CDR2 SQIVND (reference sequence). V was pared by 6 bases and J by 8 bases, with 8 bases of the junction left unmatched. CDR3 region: CASREQGEGGYTF. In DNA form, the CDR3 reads TGTGCCAGTAGAGAACAGGGGGAGGGAGGCTACACCTTC. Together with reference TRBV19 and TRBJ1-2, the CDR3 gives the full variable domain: DGGITQSPKYLFRKEGQNVTLSCEQNLNHDAMYWYRQDPGQGLRLIYYSQIVNDFQKGDIAEGYSVSREKKESFPLTVTSAQKNPTAFYLCASREQGEGGYTFGSGTRLTVV.

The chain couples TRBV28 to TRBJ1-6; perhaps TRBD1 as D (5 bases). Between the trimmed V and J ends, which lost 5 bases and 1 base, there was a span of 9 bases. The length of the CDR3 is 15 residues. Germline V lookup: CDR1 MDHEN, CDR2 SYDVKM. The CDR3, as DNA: TGTGCCAGCAGTCGGGGGGGGTCCTATAATTCACCCCTCCACTTT. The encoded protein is CASSRGGSYNSPLHF.